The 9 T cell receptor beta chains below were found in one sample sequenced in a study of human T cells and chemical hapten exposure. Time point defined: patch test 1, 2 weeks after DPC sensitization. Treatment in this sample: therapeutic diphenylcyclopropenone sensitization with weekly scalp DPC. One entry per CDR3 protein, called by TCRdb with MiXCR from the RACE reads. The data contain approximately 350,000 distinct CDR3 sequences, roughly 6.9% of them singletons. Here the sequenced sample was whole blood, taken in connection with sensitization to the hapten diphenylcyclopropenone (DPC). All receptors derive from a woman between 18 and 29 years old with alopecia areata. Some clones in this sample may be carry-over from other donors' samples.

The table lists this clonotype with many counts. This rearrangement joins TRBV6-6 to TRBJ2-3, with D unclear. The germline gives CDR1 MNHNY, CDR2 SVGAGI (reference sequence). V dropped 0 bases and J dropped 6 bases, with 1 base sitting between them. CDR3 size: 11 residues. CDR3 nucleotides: TGTGCCAGCAGTTACTCGGATACGCAGTATTTT. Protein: CASSYSDTQYF.

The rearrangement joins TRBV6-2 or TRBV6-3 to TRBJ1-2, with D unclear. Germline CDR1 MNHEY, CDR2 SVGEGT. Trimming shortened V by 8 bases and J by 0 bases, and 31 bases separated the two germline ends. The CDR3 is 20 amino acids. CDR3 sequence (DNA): TGTGCCAGCGGAAACGACCGAATTAAGACCGGGATTTTGTCTAACTATGGCTACACCTTC. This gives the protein CASGNDRIKTGILSNYGYTF.

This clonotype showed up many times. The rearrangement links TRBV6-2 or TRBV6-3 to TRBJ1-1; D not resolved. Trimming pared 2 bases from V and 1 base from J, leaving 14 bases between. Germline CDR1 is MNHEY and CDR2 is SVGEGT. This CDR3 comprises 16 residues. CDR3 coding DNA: TGTGCCAGCAGTTACAACCCGCCAAGCCAGAACACTGAAGCTTTCTTT. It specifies CASSYNPPSQNTEAFF.

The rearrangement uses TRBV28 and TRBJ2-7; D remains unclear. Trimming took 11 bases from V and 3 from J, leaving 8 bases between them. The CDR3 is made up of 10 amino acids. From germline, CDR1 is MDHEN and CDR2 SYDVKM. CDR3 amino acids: CAPTRYEQYF. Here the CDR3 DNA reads TGTGCCCCCACTCGCTACGAGCAGTACTTC. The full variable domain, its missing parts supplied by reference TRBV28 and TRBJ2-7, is DVKVTQSSRYLVKRTGEKVFLECVQDMDHENMFWYRQDPGLGLRLIYFSYDVKMKEKGDIPEGYSVSREKKERFSLILESASTNQTSMYLCAPTRYEQYFGPGTRLTVT.

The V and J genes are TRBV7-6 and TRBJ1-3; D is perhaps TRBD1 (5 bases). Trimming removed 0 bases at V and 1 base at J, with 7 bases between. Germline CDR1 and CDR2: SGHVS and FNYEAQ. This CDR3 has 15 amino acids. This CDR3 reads CASSLATVSGNTIYF. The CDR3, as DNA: TGTGCCAGCAGCTTAGCGACAGTATCTGGAAACACCATATATTTT.

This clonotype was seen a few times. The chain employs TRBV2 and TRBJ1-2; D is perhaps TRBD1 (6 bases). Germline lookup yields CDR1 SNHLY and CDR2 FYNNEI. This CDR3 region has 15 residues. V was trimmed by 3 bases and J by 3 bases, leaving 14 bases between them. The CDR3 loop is CASSESQGGDYGYTF. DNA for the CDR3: TGTGCCAGCAGTGAGTCACAGGGAGGGGACTATGGCTACACCTTC. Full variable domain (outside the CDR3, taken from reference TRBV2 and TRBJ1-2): EPEVTQTPSHQVTQMGQEVILRCVPISNHLYFYWYRQILGQKVEFLVSFYNNEISEKSEIFDDQFSVERPDGSNFTLKIRSTKLEDSAMYFCASSESQGGDYGYTFGSGTRLTVV.

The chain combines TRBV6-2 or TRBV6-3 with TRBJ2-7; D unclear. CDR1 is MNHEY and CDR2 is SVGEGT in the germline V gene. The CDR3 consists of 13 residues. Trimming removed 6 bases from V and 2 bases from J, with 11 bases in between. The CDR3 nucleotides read TGTGCCAGCAGCCTGGCACTACCCTACGAGCAGTACTTC. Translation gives CASSLALPYEQYF.

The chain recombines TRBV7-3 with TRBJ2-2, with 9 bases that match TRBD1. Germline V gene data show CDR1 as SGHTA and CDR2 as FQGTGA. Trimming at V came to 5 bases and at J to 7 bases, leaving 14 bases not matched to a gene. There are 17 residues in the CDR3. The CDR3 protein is CASSPGTGLGLIGELFF. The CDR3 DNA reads TGTGCCAGCAGCCCCGGGACAGGGCTAGGGCTGATCGGGGAGCTGTTTTTT.

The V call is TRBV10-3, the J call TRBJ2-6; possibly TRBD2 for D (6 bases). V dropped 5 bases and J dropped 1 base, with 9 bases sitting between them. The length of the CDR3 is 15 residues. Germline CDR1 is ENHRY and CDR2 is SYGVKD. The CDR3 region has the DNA TGTGCCATCAGTTCCGGGACTTCTGGGGCCAACGTCCTGACTTTC. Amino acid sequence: CAISSGTSGANVLTF.